This T cell receptor (beta chain) was obtained from a study of beta chain features in type 1 diabetes. Study observations and caveats: In all four CD4+ subsets, TCRB CDR3 length was significantly, moderately reduced in type 1 diabetes.

V was pared by 0 bases and J by 5 bases, with 5 bases of the junction left unmatched. CDR3 length: 15 residues. Per germline, CDR1 SGHAT and CDR2 FQNNGV. The authors reverse transcribed all of the isolated RNA, so sequencing captured expressed TCRB transcripts. Profiling relied on immunoSEQ multiplex PCR, and the TCRdb table lists in-frame clones only, not all of them. The sample lists 55,000 to 85,000 clones; just under 50% were seen once. With respect to this clone: Its target is not known.

The specimen sequenced was central memory CD4+ T cells from blood. This chain uses TRBV11-2 with TRBJ2-7; 9 nucleotides align to TRBD1. This receptor was identified in a man younger than 45 with type 1 diabetes. The CDR3 nucleotides read TGTGCCAGCAGCTTAGATCCGGGGACAGGGAACGAGCAGTACTTC. This codes for CASSLDPGTGNEQYF.